One sample yielded the 22 T cell receptor beta chains listed below, sequenced in a study of T cell responses to AZD1222 COVID-19 vaccine. Sequencing used immunoSEQ multiplex PCR; TCRdb keeps in-frame clones, though not all of them. Of about 100,000 clones detected, about 85% appear once; the ten largest clones hold about 1.8%. The sequenced sample was peripheral blood, obtained on day 0 of AZD1222 vaccination. Receptor source: an adult in good health.

This clone was detected once. The chain uses TRBV4-3 and TRBJ2-2; 7 bases are shared with TRBD2. The CDR3 covers 19 residues. V was clipped by 0 bases and J by 5 bases; unmatched bases: 15. Germline V gives CDR1 LGHNA, CDR2 YSLEER. CDR3: CASSQDRRLADFRTGELFF. The CDR3 coding sequence is TGCGCCAGCAGCCAAGATCGGCGCCTAGCGGACTTCAGGACCGGGGAGCTGTTTTTT.

The rearrangement links TRBV4-2 to TRBJ2-4; maybe TRBD2 (6 bases). The CDR3 length is 18 residues. Germline V lookup: CDR1 LGHNA, CDR2 YNFKEQ. V was pared by 0 bases and J by 0 bases, with 15 bases between. The CDR3 DNA follows: TGTGCCAGCAGCCAAGATTTGGGTTTAGCGGTAGCCAAAAACATTCAGTACTTC. This codes for CASSQDLGLAVAKNIQYF.

The chain carries TRBV28 and TRBJ2-1; no firm D call. V was trimmed by 3 bases and J by 5 bases, leaving 14 bases between them. CDR1 is MDHEN, CDR2 SYDVKM, per germline. The CDR3 totals 15 residues. CDR3 protein: CASSLLAIGNNEQFF. The CDR3 DNA is TGTGCCAGCAGTTTGTTGGCGATTGGGAACAATGAGCAGTTCTTC.

The chain carries TRBV2 and TRBJ2-2; 7 positions match TRBD2. CDR3 length: 16 amino acids. The J segment lost 1 base and the V segment lost 2 bases, leaving 4 bases of the junction unmatched. CDR1 and CDR2 (germline): SNHLY, FYNNEI. The CDR3 protein is CASSERGGLNTGELFF. The DNA for the CDR3 is TGTGCCAGCAGTGAAAGGGGAGGGCTGAACACCGGGGAGCTGTTTTTT.

CDR3 sequence: CASSPEGLANYEQYF. The CDR3 bases are TGTGCCAGCAGCCCTGAGGGACTTGCCAACTACGAGCAGTACTTC. The gene calls are TRBV27 and TRBJ2-7, with D maybe TRBD2 (6 bases). V was pared by 6 bases and J by 3 bases, with 18 bases between. The germline V gene encodes CDR1 MNHEY and CDR2 SMNVEV (reference sequence). This CDR3 has 15 amino acids.

V usage is TRBV9 and J usage is TRBJ1-4; D unresolved. Trimming removed 3 bases at V and 3 bases at J, with 12 bases between. Germline values: CDR1 SGDLS, CDR2 YYNGEE. The CDR3 totals 15 residues. The DNA of the CDR3 is TGTGCCAGCAGCGAAGAAGGGCCTTCTAATGAAAAACTGTTTTTT. This gives the protein CASSEEGPSNEKLFF. Full variable domain (outside the CDR3, taken from reference TRBV9 and TRBJ1-4): DSGVTQTPKHLITATGQRVTLRCSPRSGDLSVYWYQQSLDQGLQFLIQYYNGEERAKGNILERFSAQQFPDLHSELNLSSLELGDSALYFCASSEEGPSNEKLFFGSGTQLSVL.

The chain links TRBV27 to TRBJ2-3; possible D gene TRBD1, 5 bases. Germline CDR1 reads MNHEY; CDR2 reads SMNVEV (reference sequence). The CDR3 contains 14 residues. V lost 6 bases and J 4 bases, leaving 14 bases between the germline ends. The chain's CDR3 is CASSSYLGPDTQYF. The CDR3, as DNA: TGTGCCAGCAGCTCCTATCTGGGGCCAGATACGCAGTATTTT.

The chain couples TRBV7-2 to TRBJ2-7; D tentatively reads TRBD1 or TRBD2 (5 bases each). With 5 bases removed from V and 5 bases from J, the gap between germline ends came to 13 bases. The CDR3 has 13 amino acids. Germline assignment: CDR1 SGHTA and CDR2 FQGNSA. The CDR3 DNA follows: TGTGCCAGCAGCCTAGAGGGACCACACGAGCAGTACTTC. As protein: CASSLEGPHEQYF.

This clone has a single count. A junction boundary mismatches the germline segment, possibly from a read error. The chain links TRBV6-2 or TRBV6-3 to TRBJ2-1; no firm D call. Germline V gene sequence: CDR1 MNHEY, CDR2 SVGEGT. This CDR3 has 15 amino acids. The CDR3 DNA follows: TGTGCCAGCAGTTACAGTTCCAGTGGGTACAGTGAGCAGTTCTTC. Translated, it gives CASSYSSSGYSEQFF.

The chain combines TRBV19 with TRBJ1-2, with D hard to call. This CDR3 spans 17 amino acids. CDR1 and CDR2 from the germline V gene are LNHDA and SQIVND (reference sequence). The V end lost 3 bases, the J end lost 7 bases, and 24 bases lay between the germline ends. The CDR3 DNA sequence: TGTGCCAGTAGTATGGTCGGCGAAGGGTTATATCTCAGTGGCTACACCTTC. Translated: CASSMVGEGLYLSGYTF.

The rearrangement uses TRBV19 and TRBJ2-2; 9 bases agree with TRBD2. V trimming: 5 bases; J trimming: 4 bases; junction bases outside the gene matches: 20. This CDR3 region has 20 residues. Germline V lookup: CDR1 LNHDA, CDR2 SQIVND (reference sequence). The CDR3 is CASSASRALGGRAGTGELFF. The CDR3, as DNA: TGTGCCAGTAGTGCCTCCAGGGCCCTCGGCGGGAGGGCGGGCACCGGGGAGCTGTTTTTT.

This clone has a single count. The V and J genes are TRBV2 and TRBJ1-2; 9 bases line up with TRBD1. The CDR3 loop spans 13 amino acids. V trimming: 6 bases; J trimming: 7 bases; junction bases outside the gene matches: 6. CDR1 SNHLY and CDR2 FYNNEI come from the germline V gene. CDR3 DNA sequence: TGTGCCAGCAGAGTACAGGGGGCTAGTGGCTACACCTTC. Its protein is CASRVQGASGYTF.

V is TRBV4-3 and J is TRBJ1-1; D possibly corresponds to TRBD1 (5 bases). V was shortened by 1 base and J by 9 bases, with 21 bases between the two germline ends. Germline V gives CDR1 LGHNA, CDR2 YSLEER. The CDR3 loop spans 16 amino acids. The CDR3 loop reads CASSQVPGAGKGQAFF. CDR3 in DNA: TGCGCCAGCAGCCAAGTGCCGGGCGCAGGGAAGGGCCAAGCTTTCTTT.

This chain uses TRBV19 with TRBJ2-7; 10 bases map to TRBD2. The V gene end was trimmed by 10 bases and the J gene end by 3 bases; junction bases not matched to a gene: 3. This CDR3 has 12 amino acids. Germline CDR1 and CDR2: LNHDA and SQIVND (reference sequence). The chain's CDR3 is CATSGSIYEQYF. The DNA of the CDR3 is TGTGCCACTAGCGGGAGTATCTACGAGCAGTACTTC.

The rearrangement joins TRBV15 to TRBJ2-7, with TRBD1 as a possible D gene (5 bases). CDR1 and CDR2 (germline): LNHNV, YYDKDF (reference sequence). V was clipped by 3 bases and J by 3 bases, with 9 bases between them. The CDR3 has 13 amino acids. CDR3 nucleotide sequence: TGTGCCACCAGCAGGAAGGGGTTCTACGAGCAGTACTTC. Translated, it gives CATSRKGFYEQYF.

The chain is built from TRBV7-8 and TRBJ2-7, with TRBD2 matching 15 bases. Trimming took 5 bases from V and 2 from J; bases not matched to a gene: 7. Per germline, CDR1 SGHVS and CDR2 FQNEAQ. CDR3 length: 17 amino acids. CDR3 sequence: CASSLGLAGGPPYEQYF. The CDR3 nucleotides are TGTGCCAGCAGCCTTGGACTAGCGGGAGGGCCCCCCTACGAGCAGTACTTC.

This clone was seen a handful of times. The genes are TRBV7-9 and TRBJ1-2, with D maybe TRBD1 (5 bases). The germline V gene has CDR1 SEHNR and CDR2 FQNEAQ (reference sequence). V dropped 2 bases and J dropped 4 bases, with 14 bases sitting between them. This CDR3 has 15 amino acids. The CDR3 loop is CASSLNGGIAYGYTF. The CDR3, as DNA: TGTGCCAGCAGCTTAAATGGGGGAATAGCCTATGGCTACACCTTC.

The table lists this clone with a few counts. The J gene is TRBJ2-7, the V gene TRBV3-1 (or the pseudogene TRBV3-2); 10 bases are shared with TRBD2. Looked up from germline, CDR1 is LGHDT and CDR2 is YNNKEL (reference sequence). The ends lost 4 bases at V and 3 bases at J; junction bases unmatched: 3. The CDR3 loop spans 14 amino acids. CDR3 sequence reads: CASSLTSGNYEQYF. The CDR3 nucleotides are TGTGCCAGCAGCCTTACTAGCGGGAACTACGAGCAGTACTTC.

V gene TRBV2 combines with J gene TRBJ2-7; D is unresolved. Germline V CDR1 and CDR2: SNHLY, FYNNEI. Trimming removed 1 base at V and 4 bases at J, with 8 bases between. The CDR3 is made up of 13 amino acids. The CDR3 nucleotides read TGTGCCAGCAGTGAAGTTAATCCATACGAGCAGTACTTC. The encoded protein is CASSEVNPYEQYF.

The chain carries TRBV7-2 and TRBJ2-7; 13 positions match TRBD2. CDR1 is SGHTA, CDR2 FQGNSA, per germline. V dropped 1 base and J dropped 2; count of bases not matched to a gene: 8. This CDR3 comprises 18 residues. The CDR3 loop is CASSLGLAGGGIAYEQYF. DNA for the CDR3: TGTGCCAGCAGCTTAGGACTAGCGGGAGGCGGTATAGCCTACGAGCAGTACTTC.

V is TRBV24-1 and J is TRBJ2-2; D possibly corresponds to TRBD1 (5 bases). V lost 3 bases to trimming and J lost 5 bases, with 12 bases between them. CDR1 and CDR2 from the germline V gene are KGHDR and SFDVKD. The CDR3 consists of 15 residues. CDR3 amino acids: CATSDPYRWTGELFF. In DNA, the CDR3 is TGTGCCACCAGTGATCCCTACAGGTGGACCGGGGAGCTGTTTTTT.

This clone was detected once. The V gene is TRBV9, the J gene TRBJ2-1; D might be TRBD1 or TRBD2, each matching 5 bases. The germline V gene encodes CDR1 SGDLS and CDR2 YYNGEE. The CDR3 contains 14 residues. Trimming pared 0 bases from V and 10 bases from J, leaving 14 bases between. Here the CDR3 DNA reads TGTGCCAGCAGCGTAGGAGGGCAGGGATGGGAGCAGTTCTTC. Encoded protein: CASSVGGQGWEQFF.